This TCR beta chain was identified in a study of T-cell memory formation after mild COVID-19. Study observations and caveats: Clonal second-wave expansions that peaked on day 37 had unconfirmed SARS-CoV-2 specificity. Contracting clones from day 15 to 85 showed balanced CD4/CD8; later expanders favored CD4+. Researchers report contracting CD4+ clones mostly in CM and EM, with CD8+ clones in EMRA. Memory from before infection featured some responding clones, which suggests cross-reactive memory joined.

Via MiXCR, TCRdb re-called the 5' RACE reads, giving one row per CDR3 protein. The sample lists about 470,000 distinct CDR3 sequences, about 23% occurring once. A note on this clonotype: Its antigen remains unknown.

This CDR3 is built from 13 residues. CDR1 is MNHNS and CDR2 is SASEGT in the germline V gene. The rearrangement uses TRBV6-1 and TRBJ2-3; D is unclear. Source material: PBMCs or a T cell subset sorted from them (not recorded which). This sequence was found in an adult woman who had mild COVID-19 (a few samples of this study predate the infection). Cell type and time point are not known. The CDR3 nucleotides read TGTGCAGGAAAAACGGGTCCCACAGATACGCAGTATTTT. Protein: CAGKTGPTDTQYF.